This T cell receptor (beta chain) was obtained from a study of blood T cell repertoires in COVID-19. CDR1 LGHNA and CDR2 YSLEER come from the germline V gene. The CDR3 has 15 residues. V shed 1 base, J shed 3 bases, and the junction held 3 bases outside the gene matches. Profiled with immunoSEQ multiplex PCR; TCRdb holds only in-frame clones, not every one. The sample lists hundreds of thousands of clones, approximately 85% occurring once. This clonotype was sampled from a woman in her 50s who had recovered from COVID-19. The source material was PBMCs or T cells enriched from blood (not recorded which). The chain joins TRBV4-3 to TRBJ1-5; TRBD1 agrees at 7 bases. The CDR3 bases are TGCGCCAGCAGCCAAGTGACAGGGAACAATCAGCCCCAGCATTTT. It encodes CASSQVTGNNQPQHF.